The clone carrying this T cell receptor beta chain was counted between two and nine times. The CDR3 is 15 residues long. Trimming removed 0 bases from V and 7 bases from J; junction bases left unmatched: 5. Germline V gives CDR1 SGHNT, CDR2 YYREEE (reference sequence). The sample originates from a study of T cell responses to AZD1222 COVID-19 vaccine. Using immunoSEQ multiplex PCR, the repertoire was profiled, and TCRdb retains in-frame clones only, with some absent. The top ten clones hold around 3% of a sample with about 170,000 clones, around 90% of them seen once. The TCR comes from an adult in good health. The J gene is TRBJ1-3, the V gene TRBV5-4; 9 bases agree with TRBD1. This specimen was peripheral blood, taken on day 0 of AZD1222 vaccination. The CDR3 spells CASSLAGTGRNTIYF. The CDR3 DNA follows: TGTGCCAGCAGCTTGGCCGGGACAGGGAGGAACACCATATATTTT.